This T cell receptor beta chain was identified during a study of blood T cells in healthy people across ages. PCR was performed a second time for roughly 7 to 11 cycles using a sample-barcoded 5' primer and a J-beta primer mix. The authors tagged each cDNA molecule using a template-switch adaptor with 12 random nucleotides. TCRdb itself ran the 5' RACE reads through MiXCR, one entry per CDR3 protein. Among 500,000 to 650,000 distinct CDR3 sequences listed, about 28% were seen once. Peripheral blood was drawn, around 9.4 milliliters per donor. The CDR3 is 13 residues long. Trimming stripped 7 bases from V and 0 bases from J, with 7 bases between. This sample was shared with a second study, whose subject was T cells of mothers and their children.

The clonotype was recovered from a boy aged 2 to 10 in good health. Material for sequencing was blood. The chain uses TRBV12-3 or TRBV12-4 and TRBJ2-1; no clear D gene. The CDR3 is CASKSFSYNEQFF. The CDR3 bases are TGTGCCAGCAAATCCTTCTCCTACAATGAGCAGTTCTTC.